These T cell receptor beta chains were read from a single sample in a study of technical replicates of blood from several donors. Only in-frame clones appear in the TCRdb table, and some are missing; sequencing was by immunoSEQ multiplex PCR. The sample holds about 68,000 clones; roughly 97% are singletons and the top ten take 0.25% to 0.35%. Sequencing used T cells isolated from PBMCs. The receptors shown here come from a human donor in good health. Each CDR3 is given with its conserved first and last residue. D genes are given only for firm matches. Clone size appears in some rows only: once, few, many, or a class for an expanded clone.

clone_size: .
j_call: TRBJ1-2
d_call: .
cdr3_length: 13
v_call: TRBV11-3
cdr3_nt: TGTGCCAGCAGCTTGCAGGGTCGCTATGGCTACACCTTC
cdr3_aa: CASSLQGRYGYTF

clone_size: .
j_call: TRBJ2-7
d_call: .
cdr3_length: 13
v_call: TRBV19
cdr3_nt: TGTGCCAGTAGTATAGCCGCAGTCTACGAGCAGTACTTC
cdr3_aa: CASSIAAVYEQYF

clone_size: once
j_call: TRBJ2-3
d_call: TRBD2
cdr3_length: 16
v_call: TRBV4-2
cdr3_nt: TGTGCCAGCAGCCAAAGGGGAGGGCCACTGACAGATACGCAGTATTTT
cdr3_aa: CASSQRGGPLTDTQYF

clone_size: .
j_call: TRBJ1-2
d_call: .
cdr3_length: 17
v_call: TRBV7-6
cdr3_nt: TGTGCCAGCAGCTTGAGGGAGGGCGCGGGATTTACCTATGGCTACACCTTC
cdr3_aa: CASSLREGAGFTYGYTF

clone_size: .
j_call: TRBJ2-5
d_call: .
cdr3_length: 14
v_call: TRBV9
cdr3_nt: TGTGCCAGCAGCGTAGACAGTGGAAGAGAGACCCAGTACTTC
cdr3_aa: CASSVDSGRETQYF

clone_size: .
j_call: TRBJ2-7
d_call: TRBD1
cdr3_length: 13
v_call: TRBV5-6
cdr3_nt: TGTGCCAGCAGTAGACAGGGGTCACCCGAGCAGTACTTC
cdr3_aa: CASSRQGSPEQYF

clone_size: .
j_call: TRBJ2-5
d_call: TRBD1
cdr3_length: 14
v_call: TRBV28
cdr3_nt: TGTGCCAGCTCCCAGGACAGGGAGTTTGAGACCCAGTACTTC
cdr3_aa: CASSQDREFETQYF

clone_size: .
j_call: TRBJ2-3
d_call: TRBD2
cdr3_length: 17
v_call: TRBV15
cdr3_nt: TGTGCCACCAGCAGTGAGACTAGCGGGAGGGTTCGAGAGACGCAGTATTTT
cdr3_aa: CATSSETSGRVRETQYF

clone_size: .
j_call: TRBJ1-1
d_call: .
cdr3_length: 13
v_call: TRBV7-2
cdr3_nt: TGTGCCAGCAGCTCCCTGGGGCAGTATGAAGCTTTCTTT
cdr3_aa: CASSSLGQYEAFF

clone_size: .
j_call: TRBJ2-1
d_call: .
cdr3_length: 11
v_call: TRBV7-9
cdr3_nt: TGTGCCAGCAGCTTCTTCAATGAGCAGTTCTTC
cdr3_aa: CASSFFNEQFF

clone_size: .
j_call: TRBJ2-6
d_call: .
cdr3_length: 12
v_call: TRBV7-2
cdr3_nt: TGTGCGTCCAGATCTGGGGCCAACGTCCTGACTTTC
cdr3_aa: CASRSGANVLTF

clone_size: .
j_call: TRBJ2-1
d_call: .
cdr3_length: 13
v_call: TRBV7-6
cdr3_nt: TGTGCCAGCAGCCCGGGATCCTACAATGAGCAGTTCTTC
cdr3_aa: CASSPGSYNEQFF

clone_size: .
j_call: TRBJ1-1
d_call: .
cdr3_length: 14
v_call: TRBV12-5
cdr3_nt: TGTGCTAGTGGCACTGAGGGCGGCGGCACTGAAGCTTTCTTT
cdr3_aa: CASGTEGGGTEAFF

clone_size: .
j_call: TRBJ1-2
d_call: .
cdr3_length: 14
v_call: TRBV6-4
cdr3_nt: TGTGCCAGCAGTGAAACAGGGCTTACTAACGGCTACACCTTC
cdr3_aa: CASSETGLTNGYTF

clone_size: .
j_call: TRBJ2-5
d_call: .
cdr3_length: 16
v_call: TRBV5-1
cdr3_nt: TGCGCCAGCAGCGGCGGGACGGTCATACTCGGAGAGACCCAGTACTTC
cdr3_aa: CASSGGTVILGETQYF

clone_size: .
j_call: TRBJ1-2
d_call: .
cdr3_length: 15
v_call: TRBV27
cdr3_nt: TGTGCCAGCTCTTACATTGGTCGGCAGGGGCTTGGCTACACCTTC
cdr3_aa: CASSYIGRQGLGYTF

clone_size: .
j_call: TRBJ1-1
d_call: .
cdr3_length: 14
v_call: TRBV27
cdr3_nt: TGTGCCAGCAGTTTATGGGGGCTCAACACTGAAGCTTTCTTT
cdr3_aa: CASSLWGLNTEAFF

clone_size: .
j_call: TRBJ1-1
d_call: .
cdr3_length: 11
v_call: TRBV25-1
cdr3_nt: TGTGCCAGCAGTCGGGTCACTGAAGCTTTCTTT
cdr3_aa: CASSRVTEAFF

clone_size: .
j_call: TRBJ2-7
d_call: .
cdr3_length: 14
v_call: TRBV28
cdr3_nt: TGTGCCAGCAGTTTATATCGCAGTTCCTACGAGCAGTACTTC
cdr3_aa: CASSLYRSSYEQYF

clone_size: .
j_call: TRBJ2-5
d_call: TRBD2
cdr3_length: 13
v_call: TRBV6-6
cdr3_nt: TGTGCCAGCAGCCTAGCGGGAGCGGAGACCCAGTACTTC
cdr3_aa: CASSLAGAETQYF

clone_size: once
j_call: TRBJ2-7
d_call: .
cdr3_length: 12
v_call: TRBV2
cdr3_nt: TGTGCCAGCAGTGCTTCTAGCAGCGAGCAGTACTTC
cdr3_aa: CASSASSSEQYF

clone_size: .
j_call: TRBJ2-7
d_call: TRBD1
cdr3_length: 16
v_call: TRBV7-9
cdr3_nt: TGTGCCAGCAGCATAACTCCAAGGACAGGGGAGAACGAGCAGTACTTC
cdr3_aa: CASSITPRTGENEQYF

clone_size: .
j_call: TRBJ2-1
d_call: TRBD1
cdr3_length: 14
v_call: TRBV4-3
cdr3_nt: TGCGCCAGCAGCGGCGGGACAGGGGGCAATGAGCAGTTCTTC
cdr3_aa: CASSGGTGGNEQFF

clone_size: .
j_call: TRBJ2-3
d_call: .
cdr3_length: 15
v_call: TRBV19
cdr3_nt: TGTGCCAGTAGTATTCTCCGAAGCGGCACAGATACGCAGTATTTT
cdr3_aa: CASSILRSGTDTQYF

clone_size: .
j_call: TRBJ1-2
d_call: TRBD1
cdr3_length: 13
v_call: TRBV10-3
cdr3_nt: TGTGCCATCAGTGCAGGGGGAGACTATGGCTACACCTTC
cdr3_aa: CAISAGGDYGYTF

clone_size: .
j_call: TRBJ1-1
d_call: TRBD1
cdr3_length: 15
v_call: TRBV5-6
cdr3_nt: TGTGCCAGCAAATCGTGGGACAGGGTATACACTGAAGCTTTCTTT
cdr3_aa: CASKSWDRVYTEAFF

clone_size: .
j_call: TRBJ2-1
d_call: TRBD2
cdr3_length: 14
v_call: TRBV28
cdr3_nt: TGTGCGGCTCTAGCGGGAACTTCCTACAATGAGCAGTTCTTC
cdr3_aa: CAALAGTSYNEQFF

clone_size: once
j_call: TRBJ2-1
d_call: .
cdr3_length: 16
v_call: TRBV6-1
cdr3_nt: TGTGCCAGCAGAGAACCGACAGGCCATTCCTACAATGAGCAGTTCTTC
cdr3_aa: CASREPTGHSYNEQFF

clone_size: .
j_call: TRBJ1-1
d_call: .
cdr3_length: 13
v_call: TRBV27
cdr3_nt: TGTGCCAGCAGGGGCACTCGGAACACTGAAGCTTTCTTT
cdr3_aa: CASRGTRNTEAFF